The present T cell receptor (beta chain) was sequenced within a study of cytomegalovirus exposure and HLA in healthy donors. Germline V gene data show CDR1 as MGHRA and CDR2 as YSYEKL. The CDR3 has 14 amino acids. Trimming took 4 bases from V and 4 from J; bases not matched to a gene: 4. The method was immunoSEQ multiplex PCR; TCRdb's version includes in-frame clones alone and lacks a portion of them. The sample contains some 100,000 clones, 88% of which appear only once. The rearrangement uses TRBV4-1 and TRBJ1-5; 7 bases map to TRBD1. The sequence derives from a man between 18 and 29 years old in good health and CMV-seronegative. Material for sequencing was PBMCs. The CDR3: CASSLTGVNQPQHF. The DNA of the CDR3 is TGCGCCAGCAGCCTCACAGGGGTGAATCAGCCCCAGCATTTT.